This T cell receptor beta chain originates from a study of blood T cell repertoires in COVID-19. Study overall: The United States, Italy and Spain were the sources of the acute and convalescent COVID-19 samples. T cells, B-cell-depleted T cells, or PBMCs provided the cDNA or gDNA that served as material.

There are 16 residues in the CDR3. Germline CDR1 is SGHKS and CDR2 is YYEKEE (reference sequence). V was pared by 3 bases and J by 0 bases, with 13 bases between. How the authors handled the data: The authors estimated nucleated cell counts from reference gene primer amplification. Measured with immunoSEQ multiplex PCR; TCRdb has only the in-frame clones, and not every one. V and J calls plus clone size are reproduced from that table; the DNA served to infer D and trimming. The top ten clones hold 9.8% of a sample with 150,000 to 200,000 clones, roughly 88% of them seen once. The sequencing sample was made of peripheral blood. This clonotype was obtained from an elderly woman with acute or convalescent COVID-19. The V and J genes are TRBV5-5 and TRBJ1-3; D is unresolved. CDR3 sequence: CASSWGAADSGNTIYF. Here the CDR3 DNA reads TGTGCCAGCAGCTGGGGAGCAGCAGACTCTGGAAACACCATATATTTT.